The 30 T cell receptor beta chains presented below share a single source sample, sequenced in a study of T cell repertoires in aging, cancer and after chemotherapy. Multiplex touch-down PCR with TRB-A/B primers amplified rearranged V-D-J TRB sequences. TCRdb independently ran MiXCR on the multiplex PCR reads; one entry per CDR3 protein. The table has around 2,000 distinct CDR3 sequences, about 59% seen once. TCR beta rearrangements were amplified from peripheral blood genomic DNA. Sequencing was done on a sample of blood. Receptors originate from a human donor with a blood cancer.

The V gene is TRBV6-5, the J gene TRBJ2-1, with TRBD1 as a possible D gene (6 bases). V was cut by 6 bases and J by 8 bases, with 11 bases left in between. The CDR3 has 12 residues. CDR1 is MNHEY and CDR2 is SVGAGI in the germline V gene. The CDR3 loop is CASRGTRYEQFF. The DNA for the CDR3 is TGTGCCAGCAGAGGGACAAGGTATGAGCAGTTCTTC.

The chain carries TRBV6-5 and TRBJ2-2; D gene unclear. V shed 5 bases and J shed 1 base, with 2 bases lying between them. The CDR3 has 12 amino acids. Germline CDR1 and CDR2: MNHEY and SVGAGI. In DNA form, the CDR3 reads TGTGCCAGCAGTCAGAACACCGGGGAGCTGTTTTTT. As protein: CASSQNTGELFF.

The chain joins TRBV11-3 to TRBJ2-7, with D possibly being TRBD1 (5 bases). The germline V gene has CDR1 SGHNT and CDR2 YENEEA. The CDR3 loop spans 12 amino acids. V was clipped by 6 bases and J by 1 base, with 7 bases between them. The CDR3 loop reads CASRDSSYEQYF. For the CDR3, the DNA is TGTGCCAGCAGAGACAGTTCCTACGAGCAGTACTTC.

This clonotype has more than one count but fewer than ten. V is TRBV11-2 and J is TRBJ1-2; no reliable D call. Trimming stripped 0 bases from V and 7 bases from J, with 6 bases between. Looked up from germline, CDR1 is SGHAT and CDR2 is FQNNGV. The CDR3 runs to 12 residues. The CDR3 loop reads CASSLELSGYTF. The CDR3 nucleotides read TGTGCCAGCAGCTTAGAGTTATCTGGCTACACCTTC.

This clonotype occurred a few times. The chain couples TRBV5-6 to TRBJ2-1, with 12 bases aligning to TRBD2. The CDR3 has 16 amino acids. The V gene's germline CDR1 is SGHDT and CDR2 YYEEEE. After removal of 5 bases from V and 1 base from J, the junction contained 4 bases not matched to a gene. CDR3 in amino acids: CASSRTSGASYNEQFF. CDR3 DNA: TGTGCCAGCAGTAGGACTAGCGGGGCATCCTACAATGAGCAGTTCTTC.

The CDR3 region is CASSTLDRVETQYF. CDR3 in DNA: TGTGCCAGTAGTACCTTGGACAGGGTTGAGACCCAGTACTTC. The chain has TRBV19 and TRBJ2-5, with 8 bases aligning to TRBD1. Trimming cost V 4 bases and J 5 bases; bases outside gene matches: 6. Looked up from germline, CDR1 is LNHDA and CDR2 is SQIVND (reference sequence). This CDR3 contains 14 residues.

The chain employs TRBV7-2 and TRBJ2-3; a weak D match, TRBD2 (6 bases). The CDR3 totals 13 residues. Germline V gene lookup returns CDR1 SGHTA and CDR2 FQGNSA. Deletions cut 2 bases from V and 4 bases from J, with 7 bases between. The DNA of the CDR3 is TGTGCCAGCAGCTTACGGAGGGCAGATACGCAGTATTTT. Protein sequence: CASSLRRADTQYF.

The rearrangement uses TRBV5-4 and TRBJ2-5, with 14 bases lining up with TRBD2. The V segment lost 0 bases and the J segment 5 bases; nucleotides outside the gene matches: 6. The CDR3 covers 17 residues. The germline V gene encodes CDR1 SGHNT and CDR2 YYREEE (reference sequence). CDR3 in amino acids: CASSLDGLAGGGETQYF. The CDR3 coding sequence is TGTGCCAGCAGCTTGGACGGACTAGCGGGAGGCGGGGAGACCCAGTACTTC.

This clonotype has just one count. The chain uses TRBV11-3 and TRBJ2-1; TRBD2 matches 12 bases. The CDR3 runs to 17 residues. The trim removed 1 base at V and 5 bases at J, leaving 6 bases unmatched. The germline CDR1 and CDR2 sequences are SGHNT and YENEEA. CDR3: CASSLGEGTSGHNEQFF. For the CDR3, the DNA is TGTGCCAGCAGCTTAGGGGAGGGGACTAGCGGGCACAATGAGCAGTTCTTC.

The chain employs TRBV20-1 and TRBJ2-6, with D hard to call. The germline V and J ends were trimmed by 6 bases and 1 base, with 19 bases remaining between them. Germline V gene data show CDR1 as DFQATT and CDR2 as SNEGSKA (reference sequence). The CDR3 covers 17 residues. The CDR3 region has the DNA TGCAGTGCAGACGCGAGTAGTTACGGGTCTGGGGCCAACGTCCTGACTTTC. Translating it yields CSADASSYGSGANVLTF.

Concerning this clonotype: Being one base from a much bigger clone, this may be a read error. The chain couples TRBV30 to TRBJ2-7; D unresolved. The germline CDR1 and CDR2 sequences are GTSNPN and SVGIG (reference sequence). This CDR3 has 12 amino acids. Trimming removed 3 bases at V and 7 bases at J, with 13 bases between. CDR3 in amino acids: CAWSPLTEEQYF. In DNA form, the CDR3 reads TGTGCCTGGAGCCCCCTGACCGAAGAGCAGTACTTC.

J is TRBJ2-1 and V is TRBV6-5, with TRBD2 matching 10 bases. J lost 7 bases, V lost 0 bases, and 3 bases had no gene match. The CDR3 is made up of 15 amino acids. Germline assignment: CDR1 MNHEY and CDR2 SVGAGI. CDR3 nucleotides: TGTGCCAGCAGTTACTCTTCACTAGCGGGGAATGAGCAGTTCTTC. This sequence encodes CASSYSSLAGNEQFF.

This clonotype was picked up a small number of times. The chain employs TRBV30 and TRBJ2-3; TRBD1 aligns across 8 bases. The CDR3 has 14 amino acids. The V and J ends lost 4 bases and 3 bases, in that order; junction bases with no gene match: 6. Germline loops: CDR1 GTSNPN, CDR2 SVGIG (reference sequence). The CDR3 region has the DNA TGTGCCTGGAACCGGGACAGGAGGACAGATACGCAGTATTTT. Translation gives CAWNRDRRTDTQYF.

The rearrangement links TRBV12-3 or TRBV12-4 to TRBJ2-5; 7 nucleotides agree with TRBD1. The CDR3 has 12 residues. V lost 7 bases to trimming and J lost 5 bases; unmatched junction nucleotides: 4. CDR3 coding DNA: TGTGCCAGCAAAGACAGGGCGGAGACCCAGTACTTC. Its protein is CASKDRAETQYF.

The J gene is TRBJ2-7, the V gene TRBV20-1; D gene uncertain. The germline gives CDR1 DFQATT, CDR2 SNEGSKA (reference sequence). V was pared by 0 bases and J by 0 bases, with 6 bases between. The CDR3 has 13 amino acids. This chain's CDR3 is CSARDRYSYEQYF. The DNA of the CDR3 is TGCAGTGCTAGAGACCGCTACTCCTACGAGCAGTACTTC.

The chain recombines TRBV29-1 with TRBJ1-1; a possible D gene is TRBD1 (5 bases). With 3 bases removed from V and 9 bases from J, the gap between germline ends came to 14 bases. The CDR3 runs to 12 residues. Germline values: CDR1 SQVTM, CDR2 ANQGSEA. In DNA, the CDR3 is TGCAGCGTTGAGACGGGGCGGGGGAAAGCTTTCTTT. This translates into CSVETGRGKAFF.

This rearrangement joins TRBV12-3 or TRBV12-4 to TRBJ2-2, with D possibly matching TRBD1 (6 bases). The CDR3 runs to 16 residues. Trimming cost V 4 bases and J 4 bases, with 16 bases left between them. CDR3 region: CASSSWDTLRTGELFF. The CDR3 nucleotides read TGTGCCAGCAGTTCCTGGGACACCCTCCGCACCGGGGAGCTGTTTTTT.

The V gene is TRBV6-5, the J gene TRBJ2-7, with 14 nucleotides matching TRBD2. CDR3 length: 13 amino acids. Germline V gene data show CDR1 as MNHEY and CDR2 as SVGAGI. The ends lost 6 bases at V and 7 bases at J; junction bases unmatched: 2. CDR3 coding DNA: TGTGCCAGCAGGACTAGCGGGAGGGTTGAGCAGTACTTC. Residues: CASRTSGRVEQYF.

The chain links TRBV6-5 to TRBJ2-2; 8 positions match TRBD2. The junction had 1 base not matched to a gene; V was cut back by 6 bases and J by 4 bases. From germline, CDR1 is MNHEY and CDR2 SVGAGI. The CDR3 consists of 13 residues. Here the CDR3 reads CASSGRATGELFF. The CDR3 DNA follows: TGTGCCAGCAGCGGGAGGGCCACCGGGGAGCTGTTTTTT.

CDR3 amino acids: CSAIVSDNPYEQYF. In DNA, the CDR3 is TGCAGTGCTATAGTGTCGGACAACCCCTACGAGCAGTACTTC. The rearrangement uses TRBV20-1 and TRBJ2-7, with D possibly being TRBD1 (5 bases). The CDR3 spans 14 residues. Trimming took 4 bases from V and 2 from J, leaving 15 bases between them. Germline lookup yields CDR1 DFQATT and CDR2 SNEGSKA (reference sequence).

V and J are TRBV6-1 and TRBJ2-3; 8 bases map to TRBD1. The germline V gene has CDR1 MNHNS and CDR2 SASEGT. Trimming removed 10 bases from V and 2 bases from J; junction bases left unmatched: 8. This CDR3 spans 14 amino acids. CDR3 nucleotides: TGTGCCACAAAGACAGGGGATCTCACAGATACGCAGTATTTT. This codes for CATKTGDLTDTQYF.

This chain's CDR3 is CASSREDGELFF. CDR3 sequence (DNA): TGTGCCAGCAGCAGGGAGGACGGGGAGCTGTTTTTT. V usage is TRBV6-5 and J usage is TRBJ2-2; tentative D call: TRBD2 (6 bases). Germline V lookup: CDR1 MNHEY, CDR2 SVGAGI. V lost 6 bases, J lost 7 bases, and 9 bases lay in between. The CDR3 runs to 12 residues.

J is TRBJ2-7 and V is TRBV6-1, with a possible D match to TRBD1 (6 bases). The CDR3 totals 15 residues. The V end was cut by 4 bases, the J end by 7 bases, with 20 bases between. CDR1 is MNHNS and CDR2 is SASEGT in the germline V gene. CDR3: CASSAKGQGIWEQYF. CDR3 bases: TGTGCCAGCAGTGCCAAGGGGCAGGGGATTTGGGAGCAGTACTTC.

The gene calls are TRBV30 and TRBJ1-6, with D hard to call. V shed 0 bases and J shed 0 bases, with 9 bases lying between them. Germline lookup yields CDR1 GTSNPN and CDR2 SVGIG (reference sequence). This CDR3 spans 16 amino acids. The CDR3 bases are TGTGCCTGGAGTGTCGGGTATCTCTCCTATAATTCACCCCTCCACTTT. This encodes CAWSVGYLSYNSPLHF.

V usage is TRBV19 and J usage is TRBJ2-7; D could derive from TRBD1 or TRBD2 (5 bases each). Trimming stripped 4 bases from V and 2 bases from J, with 18 bases between. The CDR3 is made up of 16 amino acids. The V gene's germline CDR1 is LNHDA and CDR2 SQIVND (reference sequence). The CDR3 loop reads CASSTTWDASPYEQYF. The CDR3, as DNA: TGTGCCAGTAGTACCACCTGGGACGCGAGCCCCTACGAGCAGTACTTC. The complete variable domain, with remaining parts taken from reference TRBV19 and TRBJ2-7, reads DGGITQSPKYLFRKEGQNVTLSCEQNLNHDAMYWYRQDPGQGLRLIYYSQIVNDFQKGDIAEGYSVSREKKESFPLTVTSAQKNPTAFYLCASSTTWDASPYEQYFGPGTRLTVT.

The chain recombines TRBV7-2 with TRBJ2-1; weak D call: TRBD1 (5 bases). Trimming pared 5 bases from V and 11 bases from J, leaving 22 bases between. This CDR3 is built from 15 residues. Germline loops: CDR1 SGHTA, CDR2 FQGNSA. In DNA, the CDR3 is TGTGCCAGCAGCCTGGCACCCGGTCAGGGAAATAAGCAGTTCTTC. Its translation: CASSLAPGQGNKQFF. Drawing the rest from reference TRBV7-2 and TRBJ2-1, the complete variable domain is GAGVSQSPSNKVTEKGKDVELRCDPISGHTALYWYRQSLGQGLEFLIYFQGNSAPDKSGLPSDRFSAERTGGSVSTLTIQRTQQEDSAVYLCASSLAPGQGNKQFFGPGTRLTVL.

The rearrangement uses TRBV6-5 and TRBJ2-3; TRBD1 or TRBD2 may be the D gene (5 bases each). The ends were cut back, 5 bases at V and 5 bases at J, with 14 bases in the middle. The CDR3 runs 14 residues. Germline lookup yields CDR1 MNHEY and CDR2 SVGAGI. CDR3 DNA: TGTGCCAGCAGTCGCGTCGGGACGATAGATACGCAGTATTTT. Translation gives CASSRVGTIDTQYF.

This chain joins TRBV12-3 or TRBV12-4 and TRBJ2-1; TRBD2 agrees at 8 bases. The CDR3 loop spans 13 amino acids. J lost 8 bases, V lost 7 bases, and 7 bases had no gene match. CDR3 in DNA: TGTGCCAGCACCCCGGGACTAGGGTATGAGCAGTTCTTC. Translated: CASTPGLGYEQFF.

The chain combines TRBV11-1 with TRBJ2-2, with 7 nucleotides matching TRBD1. V gave up 6 bases and J gave up 3 bases; unmatched junction bases: 7. The CDR3 length is 15 residues. The germline V gene encodes CDR1 SGHAT and CDR2 FQDESV (reference sequence). The CDR3 loop is CASRRQGSYTGELFF. The CDR3 bases are TGTGCCAGCAGGAGACAGGGCAGTTACACCGGGGAGCTGTTTTTT. The whole variable domain, remainder taken from reference TRBV11-1 and TRBJ2-2, is EAEVAQSPRYKITEKSQAVAFWCDPISGHATLYWYRQILGQGPELLVQFQDESVVDDSQLPKDRFSAERLKGVDSTLKIQPAELGDSAMYLCASRRQGSYTGELFFGEGSRLTVL.

This chain links TRBV6-5 with TRBJ1-2, with a weak D call TRBD1 (5 bases). The V gene's germline CDR1 is MNHEY and CDR2 SVGAGI. The CDR3 is 15 amino acids. The ends were cut back, 0 bases at V and 7 bases at J, with 15 bases in the middle. As DNA, the CDR3 is TGTGCCAGCAGTTACTCGGTCCAGGTTAGGGGTGGCTACACCTTC. Translation: CASSYSVQVRGGYTF.